A single sample gave rise to the 2 T cell receptor beta chains below, sequenced in a study of blood T cell repertoires in COVID-19 (dated by TCRdb to the early 2020s). Receptor amplification or capture employed the immunoSEQ multiplex PCR assay. The immuneACCESS repertoire file appears here via TCRdb, limited to in-frame rearrangements. These files lack a portion of the clones; in checked studies, under half of the deficit traces to unresolved V genes, and the cause of the others is not known. Present in this sample are roughly 200,000 clones, 86% of which were seen just once. The ten largest clones represent about 10% of the sample. Sequenced: peripheral blood. The receptors were gathered from a woman between 45 and 65 years old with COVID-19, enrolled during active disease.

The CDR3 sequence: CAIKGQGFEQYF. The DNA for the CDR3 is TGTGCCATCAAAGGACAGGGTTTCGAGCAGTACTTC. The J gene is TRBJ2-7, the V gene TRBV10-3; 8 positions match TRBD1. V lost 7 bases and J lost 6; bases outside the gene matches: 5. The CDR3 spans 12 residues. From germline, CDR1 is ENHRY and CDR2 SYGVKD.

The V call is TRBV4-1, the J call TRBJ2-5; TRBD2 agrees at 10 bases. This CDR3 is built from 17 residues. V shed 5 bases and J 4 bases; nucleotides not matched to a gene: 13. Germline V CDR1 and CDR2: MGHRA, YSYEKL. CDR3 sequence (DNA): TGCGCCAGCAGCAAGGGCCTTCTACTAGCGGGGAGAGAGACCCAGTACTTC. Residues: CASSKGLLLAGRETQYF.